These 21 T cell receptor beta chains share one sample of origin, sequenced in a study of T cells expressing NK-cell markers. Reanalyzing the 5' RACE reads, TCRdb keeps one entry per CDR3 protein, without DNA. The sample holds under 600,000 distinct CDR3 sequences. What was sequenced was blood T cells: a sorted CD56 or NKG2C T cell subset, CD4+ or CD8+ T cells, or bulk PBMC T cells (not recorded which). These receptors all stem from a woman aged 45-65 years in good health.

V gene TRBV5-1 combines with J gene TRBJ2-3; absent DNA, TCRdb's TRBD2 call cannot be checked. This CDR3 contains 15 residues. CDR1 is SGHRS, CDR2 YFSETQ, per germline. The CDR3 spells CASGGTSGKTDTQYF. The full variable domain, rest sourced from reference TRBV5-1 and TRBJ2-3, is KAGVTQTPRYLIKTRGQQVTLSCSPISGHRSVSWYQQTPGQGLQFLFEYFSETQRNKGNFPGRFSGRQFSNSRSEMNVSTLELGDSALYLCASGGTSGKTDTQYFGPGTRLTVL.

The J gene is TRBJ2-5, the V gene TRBV10-3; as DNA is missing, the TRBD1 call by TCRdb cannot be tested. CDR3 length: 13 residues. Germline CDR1 is ENHRY and CDR2 is SYGVKD. The CDR3 sequence: CAISESGGETQYF.

This chain links TRBV20-1 with TRBJ2-4; TCRdb calls TRBD1, which cannot be checked without DNA. Germline loops: CDR1 DFQATT, CDR2 SNEGSKA (reference sequence). The length of the CDR3 is 11 residues. The CDR3 sequence is CSARQGFIQYF.

The chain couples TRBV5-1 to TRBJ2-1. Germline lookup yields CDR1 SGHRS and CDR2 YFSETQ. This CDR3 contains 12 residues. The CDR3 reads CASSPPSHEQFF.

The J gene is TRBJ2-3, the V gene TRBV12-3 or TRBV12-4. The CDR3 has 15 residues. The CDR3 sequence is CASTRLVTSTDTQYF.

V usage is TRBV30 and J usage is TRBJ2-2; TCRdb proposes TRBD1, but this gene call is untestable without DNA. Germline V gene lookup returns CDR1 GTSNPN and CDR2 SVGIG (reference sequence). CDR3 length: 16 amino acids. The CDR3 loop is CAWSGDRGQNTGELFF.

The rearrangement uses TRBV20-1 and TRBJ2-5. The CDR3 sequence is 14 residues long. Germline assignment: CDR1 DFQATT and CDR2 SNEGSKA (reference sequence). CDR3 residues: CSAVSVRLQETQYF.

The V gene is TRBV12-3 or TRBV12-4, the J gene TRBJ2-5; as DNA is missing, the TRBD2 call by TCRdb cannot be tested. The CDR3 is made up of 15 amino acids. The CDR3 region is CASSGDGRGQETQYF.

This rearrangement joins TRBV6-1 to TRBJ2-3; TCRdb selects TRBD1, and the lack of DNA leaves this call unchecked. This CDR3 contains 16 residues. Germline V gives CDR1 MNHNS, CDR2 SASEGT. CDR3 sequence: CASNPASAGYTDTQYF.

The chain recombines TRBV3-1 with TRBJ2-1; TCRdb's D call of TRBD1 is untestable without DNA. The germline V gene has CDR1 LGHDT and CDR2 YNNKEL (reference sequence). This CDR3 contains 15 residues. CDR3 in amino acids: CASSQARVAYNEQFF.

The chain carries TRBV5-4 and TRBJ2-1; as DNA is missing, the TRBD2 call by TCRdb cannot be tested. CDR1 SGHNT and CDR2 YYREEE come from the germline V gene (reference sequence). The CDR3 has 15 amino acids. The CDR3 sequence is CASSWGHMIANEQFF. The full variable domain, completed using reference TRBV5-4 and TRBJ2-1, is ETGVTQSPTHLIKTRGQQVTLRCSSQSGHNTVSWYQQALGQGPQFIFQYYREEENGRGNFPPRFSGLQFPNYSSELNVNALELDDSALYLCASSWGHMIANEQFFGPGTRLTVL.

V gene TRBV7-8 combines with J gene TRBJ2-4; TCRdb's D call of TRBD1 is untestable without DNA. This CDR3 spans 15 amino acids. Per germline, CDR1 SGHVS and CDR2 FQNEAQ. The CDR3 loop reads CASSEITGPKNIQYF.

The chain employs TRBV3-1 and TRBJ2-1. Per the germline V gene, CDR1 is LGHDT and CDR2 is YNNKEL (reference sequence). The CDR3 covers 12 residues. The chain's CDR3 is CASSQAVTEQFF.

The gene calls are TRBV12-5 and TRBJ1-4; the TCRdb D gene call, TRBD1, has no DNA to confirm it. The CDR3 spans 15 residues. Germline V gene lookup returns CDR1 LGHNT and CDR2 FRNRAP. CDR3: CASGGTATTNEKLFF.

The V call is TRBV12-3 or TRBV12-4, the J call TRBJ2-1. The CDR3 totals 15 residues. The CDR3 loop is CASSLVGLLYNEQFF.

V usage is TRBV7-9 and J usage is TRBJ1-2. The CDR3 runs to 13 residues. From germline, CDR1 is SEHNR and CDR2 FQNEAQ (reference sequence). The CDR3 here is CASSLGPEGGYTF. Together with reference TRBV7-9 and TRBJ1-2, the CDR3 gives the full variable domain: DTGVSQNPRHKITKRGQNVTFRCDPISEHNRLYWYRQTLGQGPEFLTYFQNEAQLEKSRLLSDRFSAERPKGSFSTLEIQRTEQGDSAMYLCASSLGPEGGYTFGSGTRLTVV.

V usage is TRBV14 and J usage is TRBJ2-1; no DNA is available, so the TRBD1 call from TCRdb remains unchecked. Germline CDR1 and CDR2: SGHDN and FVKESK. CDR3 length: 16 amino acids. This CDR3 reads CASSRPGQGSYNEQFF.

The chain joins TRBV27 to TRBJ2-5; TCRdb proposes TRBD2, but this gene call is untestable without DNA. Germline CDR1 and CDR2: MNHEY and SMNVEV (reference sequence). CDR3 length equals 17 residues. The CDR3 loop reads CASSLRGLAGDQETQYF.

V usage is TRBV14 and J usage is TRBJ2-5; TCRdb's assignment of TRBD1 cannot be checked, as there is no DNA. In germline, CDR1 is SGHDN, CDR2 FVKESK. The CDR3 totals 15 residues. CDR3 loop: CASSQALTGGETQYF.

The CDR3 loop reads CSAGRLAGGGETQYF. The chain combines TRBV20-1 with TRBJ2-5; TCRdb selects TRBD2, and the lack of DNA leaves this call unchecked. The germline CDR1 and CDR2 sequences are DFQATT and SNEGSKA (reference sequence). This CDR3 contains 15 residues.

CDR3 loop: CAITRAEASSGANVLTF. The chain is built from TRBV10-3 and TRBJ2-6; TCRdb's D call of TRBD2 is untestable without DNA. Germline CDR1 and CDR2: ENHRY and SYGVKD. This CDR3 has 17 amino acids.